These 7 T cell receptor beta chains came from one sample sequenced in a study of tissue T cells after allogeneic stem cell transplantation. Here immunoSEQ multiplex PCR was the method, and the copy in TCRdb shows in-frame clones only, minus some. The sample consists of approximately 30,000 clones, roughly 87% of them appearing once. Sequences were derived from blood, sampled before transplantation. Receptors were obtained from a woman aged 18 to 55 who later had graft-versus-host disease after an allogeneic stem cell transplant.

The CDR3 sequence: CASSLEAGYNEKLFF. In DNA, the CDR3 is TGTGCCAGCAGCTTAGAGGCAGGGTACAATGAAAAACTGTTTTTT. The V and J genes are TRBV11-2 and TRBJ1-4; TRBD1 is a possible D gene (5 bases). The germline CDR1 and CDR2 sequences are SGHAT and FQNNGV. The V and J ends lost 0 bases and 5 bases respectively, with 10 bases between them. This CDR3 is built from 15 residues.

This rearrangement joins TRBV7-2 to TRBJ1-1, with D hard to call. This CDR3 is built from 12 residues. Trimming took off 3 bases at V and 1 base at J, with 3 bases between the two ends. Germline CDR1 is SGHTA and CDR2 is FQGNSA. The CDR3 is CASSFRNTEAFF. CDR3 bases: TGTGCCAGCAGCTTCAGGAACACTGAAGCTTTCTTT.

This clone was observed once. CDR3 protein: CASSPLGVFNTGELFF. In DNA form, the CDR3 reads TGTGCCAGCAGCCCTTTAGGGGTTTTTAACACCGGGGAGCTGTTTTTT. The chain is built from TRBV14 and TRBJ2-2; tentative D call: TRBD1 (5 bases). Trimming cost V 4 bases and J 2 bases, with 14 bases left between them. This CDR3 contains 16 residues. Germline lookup yields CDR1 SGHDN and CDR2 FVKESK. Based on the CDR3 plus reference TRBV14 and TRBJ2-2, the full variable domain is EAGVTQFPSHSVIEKGQTVTLRCDPISGHDNLYWYRRVMGKEIKFLLHFVKESKQDESGMPNNRFLAERTGGTYSTLKVQPAELEDSGVYFCASSPLGVFNTGELFFGEGSRLTVL.

Details on this clone: At one end, the junction sequence differs from germline, possibly due to a read error. The rearrangement joins TRBV7-7 to TRBJ1-1; 7 nucleotides agree with TRBD1. The CDR3 runs to 13 residues. Germline CDR1 reads SSHAT; CDR2 reads FNYEAQ (reference sequence). The CDR3 sequence: CASSYDRDTEAFF. The CDR3 region has the DNA TGTGCTAGCAGCTACGACAGGGACACTGAAGCTTTCTTT. The full variable domain, rest sourced from reference TRBV7-7 and TRBJ1-1, is GAGVSQSPRYKVTKRGQDVTLRCDPISSHATLYWYQQALGQGPEFLTYFNYEAQPDKSGLPSDRFSAERPEGSISTLTIQRTEQRDSAMYRCASSYDRDTEAFFGQGTRLTVV.

The chain's CDR3 is CASSFSRDSRGYTF. The CDR3 coding sequence is TGTGCCAGCAGTTTCTCCCGGGACAGCCGTGGCTACACCTTC. This chain uses TRBV28 with TRBJ1-2; 7 positions agree with TRBD1. V was pared by 3 bases and J by 7 bases, with 8 bases of the junction left unmatched. This CDR3 region has 14 residues. From germline, CDR1 is MDHEN and CDR2 SYDVKM.

This chain links TRBV6-2 or TRBV6-3 with TRBJ2-1, with 8 bases matching TRBD1. The CDR3 is made up of 17 amino acids. V dropped 2 bases and J dropped 2; count of bases not matched to a gene: 8. Germline CDR1 and CDR2: MNHEY and SVGEGT. This CDR3 reads CASSYETGESTYNEQFF. The CDR3 DNA sequence: TGTGCCAGCAGTTACGAGACAGGGGAAAGTACCTACAATGAGCAGTTCTTC.

The rearrangement uses TRBV2 and TRBJ1-5, with a weak D call TRBD1 (6 bases). The CDR3 contains 16 residues. V shed 7 bases and J shed 2 bases, with 18 bases lying between them. The germline V gene has CDR1 SNHLY and CDR2 FYNNEI. The CDR3 DNA sequence: TGTGCCAGCACTAGGGGGAGGGGTGAGGGCAATCAGCCCCAGCATTTT. Translated: CASTRGRGEGNQPQHF.